The rows below give T cell receptor beta chains drawn from one sample of a study of response to subunit inactivated influenza vaccine. TCRdb reanalysed the RT-PCR reads using MiXCR and keeps one entry per CDR3 protein. The sample has about 780,000 distinct CDR3 sequences, about a fifth seen once. Sequenced material: PBMCs from blood, taken about 5 days after vaccination. The receptors come from a man in his forties or fifties who received an inactivated influenza vaccine. Each CDR3 is given with its conserved first and last residue. A D gene is named only where the DNA matches it firmly. Part of the rows lack a size; the others show once, few, many or a class for expanded clones.

J gene | D gene | clone size | V gene | CDR3 DNA | CDR3 protein
TRBJ2-4 | TRBD1 | - | TRBV12-3/TRBV12-4 | TGTGCCAGCAGTTTCATGGGACAGACAGAAGCCAAAAACATTCAGTACTTC | CASSFMGQTEAKNIQYF
TRBJ2-2 | TRBD2 | many | TRBV20-1 | TGCAGTGCTAGACGAGAGGGGCTTCGGGAGGGGCTGTTTTTT | CSARREGLREGLFF
TRBJ2-1 | - | - | TRBV5-1 | TGCGCCAGCAGCTTGACCGCGAGCGGAACCTACAATGAGCAGTTCTTC | CASSLTASGTYNEQFF
TRBJ1-4 | - | - | TRBV28 | TGTGCCAGCAGCCCCTCCGGGAGCGGGGGAGAAAAACTGTTTTTT | CASSPSGSGGEKLFF
TRBJ1-5 | - | many | TRBV18 | TGTGCCAGCTCACCAGGCGATCAGCCCCAGCATTTT | CASSPGDQPQHF
TRBJ2-1 | - | few | TRBV4-3 | TGCGCCAGCAGCCACGGGTCCCTGGGCAATGAGCAGTTCTTC | CASSHGSLGNEQFF
TRBJ2-3 | - | - | TRBV7-2 | TGTGCCAGCAGCTTAGATCCGAACACAGATACGCAGTATTTT | CASSLDPNTDTQYF
TRBJ2-7 | - | many | TRBV20-1 | TGCAGTGCTAGAGATCCGGGTCTCCCACTCGAGCAGTACTTC | CSARDPGLPLEQYF
TRBJ2-3 | - | - | TRBV20-1 | TGCAGTGCCAGGAGATTGCTAGGACTAACCTTCACAGATACGCAGTATTTT | CSARRLLGLTFTDTQYF
TRBJ2-1 | - | - | TRBV7-9 | TGTGCCAGCAGCTTAGCGACATGGACTGAGCAGTTCTTC | CASSLATWTEQFF
TRBJ1-5 | - | few | TRBV7-6 | TGTGCCAGCAGCTTAGGTCCTAGTTTCCAGCCCCAGCATTTT | CASSLGPSFQPQHF
TRBJ2-7 | - | - | TRBV9 | TGTGCCAGCAGCGCATCGGACAGTTCGGTCTACGAGCAGTACTTC | CASSASDSSVYEQYF
TRBJ2-7 | - | - | TRBV6-1 | TGTGCCAGCAGTGGTCCCGGGACCCGGTCCTACGAGCAGTACTTC | CASSGPGTRSYEQYF
TRBJ1-1 | - | many | TRBV7-6 | TGTGCCAGCAGCTTAACAAGACAGGCGAACACTGAAGCTTTCTTT | CASSLTRQANTEAFF
TRBJ1-2 | - | - | TRBV5-5 | TGTGCCAGCAGCTTCTCTCCAGGGGCAAGCCATAGCTATGGCTACACCTTC | CASSFSPGASHSYGYTF
TRBJ2-1 | - | - | TRBV24-1 | TGTGCCACCAGTGGTTGGATGGGGGGACGGACATACAATGAGCAGTTCTTC | CATSGWMGGRTYNEQFF
TRBJ2-7 | - | - | TRBV7-2 | TGTGCCAGCAGCTCCCTCTTCGACAGACGCCCCTACGAGCAGTACTTC | CASSSLFDRRPYEQYF
TRBJ2-7 | - | - | TRBV28 | TGTGCCAGCAGTCACGGACAGGTGGGAGGTCACGAGCAGTACTTC | CASSHGQVGGHEQYF
TRBJ1-2 | - | - | TRBV4-3 | TGCGCCAGCAGCCAAGAGGGCAGGTCCATTTATGGCTACACCTTC | CASSQEGRSIYGYTF
TRBJ2-7 | TRBD2 | few | TRBV20-1 | TGCAGTGCTAGAAAACCAGGACTAGCGGGGTACTACGAGCAGTACTTC | CSARKPGLAGYYEQYF
TRBJ2-1 | - | few | TRBV12-3/TRBV12-4 | TGTGCCAGCACCCTCTCGGTGGCTCGGAATGAGCAGTTCTTC | CASTLSVARNEQFF
TRBJ2-7 | - | many | TRBV12-3/TRBV12-4 | TGTGCCAGCAGTTTTAGCGGGACAGATCTTCGCTACGAGCAGTACTTC | CASSFSGTDLRYEQYF
TRBJ2-3 | - | few | TRBV6-2/TRBV6-3 | TGTGCCAGCAGTCCAAACAGGGTAGGGACGCAGTATTTT | CASSPNRVGTQYF
TRBJ2-5 | - | many | TRBV3-1 | TGTGCCAGTAAACCTAGGTCTCTTACAGGGATTGGGGAGACCCAGTACTTC | CASKPRSLTGIGETQYF
TRBJ2-7 | - | - | TRBV7-3 | TGTGCCAGCAGCTTACGGGGGCAGGGAGACTACGAGCAGTACTTC | CASSLRGQGDYEQYF
TRBJ2-5 | - | few | TRBV7-6 | TGTGCCAGCAGCCCCCGGACTGAGAACCAAGAGACCCAGTACTTC | CASSPRTENQETQYF
TRBJ2-7 | - | few | TRBV20-1 | TGCAGTGCCCCCGGAACCGTCTACGAGCAGTACTTC | CSAPGTVYEQYF
TRBJ2-7 | - | many | TRBV29-1 | TGCAGCGTCAAGGGGGGCTACGGCGAGCAGTACTTC | CSVKGGYGEQYF
TRBJ2-5 | TRBD2 | few | TRBV20-1 | TGCGGGGTCGCGGGGGGGACAAAAGAGACCCAGTACTTC | CGVAGGTKETQYF
TRBJ2-1 | - | few | TRBV6-1 | TGTGCCAGCGCACGTGGAAACTACAATGAGCAGTTCTTC | CASARGNYNEQFF
TRBJ2-1 | - | - | TRBV20-1 | TGCAGTGCTAGAGGGCTAGTGATGGGTGAGCAGTTCTTC | CSARGLVMGEQFF
TRBJ1-4 | - | few | TRBV7-2 | TGTGCCAGCAGCTTTCTTAATCGGAAACTGTTTTTT | CASSFLNRKLFF
TRBJ2-1 | TRBD2 | few | TRBV20-1 | TGCAGTGCTAGAGGGACTAGCGGCCGCTCCTACAATGAGCAGTTCTTC | CSARGTSGRSYNEQFF
TRBJ2-5 | - | - | TRBV7-8 | TGTGCCAGCAGCTCCCCAACGAGGAGTGCGGAGACCCAGTACTTC | CASSSPTRSAETQYF
TRBJ2-5 | TRBD2 | - | TRBV6-2/TRBV6-3 | TGTGCCAGCAGCTCCAGACTAGCCTACCAAGAGACCCAGTACTTC | CASSSRLAYQETQYF
TRBJ2-7 | - | - | TRBV5-1 | TGCGCCAGCAGTTTGGGTTTGGTGGCGGCCTACGAGCAGTACTTC | CASSLGLVAAYEQYF
TRBJ1-2 | - | - | TRBV20-1 | TGCAGTGCTAGAGTGGGGGGCGAACGCTATGGCTACACCTTC | CSARVGGERYGYTF
TRBJ2-5 | - | - | TRBV15 | TGTGCCACCAGCAGAGGTAGATTTCGTAGTGGTGAGACCCAGTACTTC | CATSRGRFRSGETQYF
TRBJ1-2 | - | few | TRBV12-3/TRBV12-4 | TGTGCCAGCAGTTTAAAGGGACTACGAGGCTACACCTTC | CASSLKGLRGYTF
TRBJ2-1 | - | - | TRBV10-3 | TGTGCCATCAGTGACCCCCGGCGGGGGCCCCACAATGAGCAGTTCTTC | CAISDPRRGPHNEQFF
TRBJ2-3 | - | many | TRBV11-2 | TGTGCCAGCAGCTTAGTGTATGGGGATACAGATACGCAGTATTTT | CASSLVYGDTDTQYF
TRBJ2-5 | - | few | TRBV6-1 | TGTGCCAGCAGTATTACCGGACTATTCCAAGAGACCCAGTACTTC | CASSITGLFQETQYF
TRBJ2-1 | - | - | TRBV5-1 | TGCGCCAGCTCCGACTGGTCCTCTCTCTCCTACAATGAGCAGTTCTTC | CASSDWSSLSYNEQFF
TRBJ2-7 | - | once | TRBV27 | TGTGCCAGCAGTTTATTGCGGGGTCCGGGGGAGCAGTACTTC | CASSLLRGPGEQYF
TRBJ2-6 | - | few | TRBV7-8 | TGTGCCAGCAGCTTAGATGGTAGTCCTGGGGCCAACGTCCTGACTTTC | CASSLDGSPGANVLTF
TRBJ2-5 | - | - | TRBV30 | TGTGCCTGGAGTCTTCAGGGGAACCCGGTGTCCCAGTACTTC | CAWSLQGNPVSQYF
TRBJ2-2 | - | - | TRBV20-1 | TGCAGTGCTAACGGACAGTCGGTGGGCGGGGAGCTGTTTTTT | CSANGQSVGGELFF
TRBJ2-3 | - | - | TRBV4-3 | TGCGCCAGCAGCCAGGCCCCACTAGAGAGTTTCACAGATACGCAGTATTTT | CASSQAPLESFTDTQYF